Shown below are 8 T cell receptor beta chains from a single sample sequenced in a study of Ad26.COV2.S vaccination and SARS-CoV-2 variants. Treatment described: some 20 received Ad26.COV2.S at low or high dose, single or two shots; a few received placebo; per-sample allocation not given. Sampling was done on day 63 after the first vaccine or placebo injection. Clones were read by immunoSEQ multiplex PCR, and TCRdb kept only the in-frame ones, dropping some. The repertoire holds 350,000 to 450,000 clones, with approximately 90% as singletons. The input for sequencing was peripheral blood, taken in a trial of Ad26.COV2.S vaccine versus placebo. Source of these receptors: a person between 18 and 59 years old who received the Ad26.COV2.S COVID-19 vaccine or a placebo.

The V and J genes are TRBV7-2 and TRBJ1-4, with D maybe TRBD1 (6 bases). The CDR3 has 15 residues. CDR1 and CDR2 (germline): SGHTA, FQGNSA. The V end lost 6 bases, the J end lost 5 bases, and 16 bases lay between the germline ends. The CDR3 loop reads CASSSAGTRNEKLFF. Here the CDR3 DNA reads TGTGCCAGCAGTTCCGCCGGGACAAGAAATGAAAAACTGTTTTTT.

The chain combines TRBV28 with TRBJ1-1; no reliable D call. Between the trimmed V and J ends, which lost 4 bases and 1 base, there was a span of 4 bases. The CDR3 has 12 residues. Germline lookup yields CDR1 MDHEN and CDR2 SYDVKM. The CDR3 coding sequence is TGTGCCAGCAGTTACACGAACACTGAAGCTTTCTTT. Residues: CASSYTNTEAFF.

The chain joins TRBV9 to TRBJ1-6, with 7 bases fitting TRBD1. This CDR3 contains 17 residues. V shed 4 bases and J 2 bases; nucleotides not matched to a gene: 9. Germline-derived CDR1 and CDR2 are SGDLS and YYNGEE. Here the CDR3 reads CASSPRARGAYNSPLHF. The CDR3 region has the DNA TGTGCCAGCAGCCCCCGGGCCAGGGGGGCCTATAATTCACCCCTCCACTTT.

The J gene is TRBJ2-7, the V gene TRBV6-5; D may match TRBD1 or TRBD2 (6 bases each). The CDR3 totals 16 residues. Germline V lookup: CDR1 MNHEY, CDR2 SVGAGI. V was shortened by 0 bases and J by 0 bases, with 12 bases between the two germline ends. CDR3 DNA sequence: TGTGCCAGCAGTTACTCGCGGGGACACAGCTCCTACGAGCAGTACTTC. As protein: CASSYSRGHSSYEQYF.

CDR3 sequence (DNA): TGTGCCAGCAGCCTCCAGGGGGCACCGCCAGAGACCCAGTACTTC. This codes for CASSLQGAPPETQYF. The chain is built from TRBV3-1 (or the pseudogene TRBV3-2) and TRBJ2-5, with 8 bases identical to TRBD1. CDR3 size: 15 residues. J gave up 4 bases and V 4 bases, and 8 bases lay outside the gene matches. The germline gives CDR1 LGHDT, CDR2 YNNKEL (reference sequence).

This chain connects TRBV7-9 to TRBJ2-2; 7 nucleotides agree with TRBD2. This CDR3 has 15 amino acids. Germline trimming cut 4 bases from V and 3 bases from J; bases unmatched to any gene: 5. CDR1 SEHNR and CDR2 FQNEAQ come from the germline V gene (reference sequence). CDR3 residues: CASSSPGLDTGELFF. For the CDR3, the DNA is TGTGCCAGCAGCTCCCCAGGACTAGACACCGGGGAGCTGTTTTTT.

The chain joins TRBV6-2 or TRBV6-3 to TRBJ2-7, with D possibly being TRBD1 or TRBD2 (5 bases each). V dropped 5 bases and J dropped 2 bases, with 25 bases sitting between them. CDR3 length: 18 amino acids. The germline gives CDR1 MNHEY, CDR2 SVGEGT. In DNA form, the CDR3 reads TGTGCCAGCAGTCACAAGCAAGCCCTCCGGGACGGACCCTACGAGCAGTACTTC. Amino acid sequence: CASSHKQALRDGPYEQYF.

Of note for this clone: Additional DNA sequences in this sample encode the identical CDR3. The CDR3 sequence: CASSPRGGGYTF. Here the CDR3 DNA reads TGTGCCAGCTCACCCCGAGGCGGTGGCTACACCTTC. The chain recombines TRBV12-3 or TRBV12-4 with TRBJ1-2; no reliable D call. This CDR3 contains 12 residues. Between the trimmed V and J ends, which lost 8 bases and 7 bases, there was a span of 14 bases.